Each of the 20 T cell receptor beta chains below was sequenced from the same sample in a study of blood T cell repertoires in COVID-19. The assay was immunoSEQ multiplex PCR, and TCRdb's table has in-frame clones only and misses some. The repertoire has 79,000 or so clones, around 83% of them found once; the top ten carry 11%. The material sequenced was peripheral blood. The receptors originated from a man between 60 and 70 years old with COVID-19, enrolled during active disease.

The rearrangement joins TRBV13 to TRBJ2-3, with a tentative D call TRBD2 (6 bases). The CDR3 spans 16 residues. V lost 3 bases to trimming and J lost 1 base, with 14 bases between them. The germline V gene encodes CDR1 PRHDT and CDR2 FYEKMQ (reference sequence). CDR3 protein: CASSFYSGKGTDTQYF. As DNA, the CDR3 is TGTGCCAGCAGCTTCTATAGCGGAAAGGGCACAGATACGCAGTATTTT.

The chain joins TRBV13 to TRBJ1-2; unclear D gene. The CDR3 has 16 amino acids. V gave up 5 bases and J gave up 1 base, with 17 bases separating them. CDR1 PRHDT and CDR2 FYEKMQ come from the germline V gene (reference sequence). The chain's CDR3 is CASSPSKAGLNYGYTF. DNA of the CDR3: TGTGCCAGCAGCCCCAGTAAAGCAGGCCTTAACTATGGCTACACCTTC.

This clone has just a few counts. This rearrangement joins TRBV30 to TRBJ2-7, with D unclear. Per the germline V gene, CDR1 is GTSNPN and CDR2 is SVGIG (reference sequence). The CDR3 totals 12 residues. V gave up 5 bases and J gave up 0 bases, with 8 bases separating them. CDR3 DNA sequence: TGTGCCTGGTCGCGCCACTCCTACGAGCAGTACTTC. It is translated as CAWSRHSYEQYF.

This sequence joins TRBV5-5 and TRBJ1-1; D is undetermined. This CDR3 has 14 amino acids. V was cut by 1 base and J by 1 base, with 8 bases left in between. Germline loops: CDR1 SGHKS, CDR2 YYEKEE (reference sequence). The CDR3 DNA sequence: TGTGCCAGCAGCTTGTATTCAGAGAACACTGAAGCTTTCTTT. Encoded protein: CASSLYSENTEAFF.

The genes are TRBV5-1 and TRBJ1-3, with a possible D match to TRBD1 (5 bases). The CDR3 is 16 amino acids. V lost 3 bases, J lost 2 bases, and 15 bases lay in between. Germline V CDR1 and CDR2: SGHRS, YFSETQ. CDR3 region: CASSSDPQGTGNTIYF. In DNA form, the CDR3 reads TGCGCCAGCAGCTCCGACCCCCAGGGAACTGGAAACACCATATATTTT.

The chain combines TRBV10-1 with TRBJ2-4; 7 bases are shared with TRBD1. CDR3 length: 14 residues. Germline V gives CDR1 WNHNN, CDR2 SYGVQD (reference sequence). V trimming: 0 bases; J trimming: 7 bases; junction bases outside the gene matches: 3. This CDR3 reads CASSESEQGNIQYF. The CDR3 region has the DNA TGCGCCAGCAGTGAGTCGGAACAGGGGAACATTCAGTACTTC.

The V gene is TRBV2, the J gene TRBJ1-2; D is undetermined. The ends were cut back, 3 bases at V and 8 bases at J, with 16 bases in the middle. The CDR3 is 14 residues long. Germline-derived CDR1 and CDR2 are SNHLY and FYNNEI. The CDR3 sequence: CASSEGRSRLGYTF. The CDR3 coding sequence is TGTGCCAGCAGTGAGGGTAGGTCGAGGCTCGGCTACACCTTC.

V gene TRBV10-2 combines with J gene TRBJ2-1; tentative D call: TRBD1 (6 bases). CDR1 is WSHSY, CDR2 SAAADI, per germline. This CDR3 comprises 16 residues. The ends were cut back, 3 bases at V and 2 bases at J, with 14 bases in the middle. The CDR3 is CASSEGGAIPYNEQFF. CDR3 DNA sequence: TGCGCCAGCAGTGAAGGGGGAGCGATCCCCTACAATGAGCAGTTCTTC.

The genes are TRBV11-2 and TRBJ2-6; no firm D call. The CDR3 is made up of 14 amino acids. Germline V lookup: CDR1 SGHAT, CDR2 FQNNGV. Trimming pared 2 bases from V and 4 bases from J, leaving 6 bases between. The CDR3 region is CASSLIAGANVLTF. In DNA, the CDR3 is TGTGCCAGCAGCTTAATAGCAGGGGCCAACGTCCTGACTTTC.

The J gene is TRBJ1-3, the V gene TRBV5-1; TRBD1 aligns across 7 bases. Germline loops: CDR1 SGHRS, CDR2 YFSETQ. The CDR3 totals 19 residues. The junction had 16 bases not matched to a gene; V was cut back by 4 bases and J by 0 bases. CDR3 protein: CASSPPGQPSSSSGNTIYF. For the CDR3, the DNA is TGCGCCAGCAGCCCTCCGGGACAGCCTTCCAGCTCCTCTGGAAACACCATATATTTT.

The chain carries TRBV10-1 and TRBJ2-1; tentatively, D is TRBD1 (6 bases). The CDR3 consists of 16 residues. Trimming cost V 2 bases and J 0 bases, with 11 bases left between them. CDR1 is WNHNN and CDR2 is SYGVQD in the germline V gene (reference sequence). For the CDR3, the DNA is TGCGCCAGCAGTGAGGAACAGGGTGGCTCCTACAATGAGCAGTTCTTC. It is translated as CASSEEQGGSYNEQFF.

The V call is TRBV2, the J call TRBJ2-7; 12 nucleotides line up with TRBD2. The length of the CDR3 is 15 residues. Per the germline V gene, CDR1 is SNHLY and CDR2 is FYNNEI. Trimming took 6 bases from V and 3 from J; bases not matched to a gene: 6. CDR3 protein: CASRELAGGGYEQYF. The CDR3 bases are TGTGCCAGCAGGGAACTAGCGGGGGGTGGCTACGAGCAGTACTTC.

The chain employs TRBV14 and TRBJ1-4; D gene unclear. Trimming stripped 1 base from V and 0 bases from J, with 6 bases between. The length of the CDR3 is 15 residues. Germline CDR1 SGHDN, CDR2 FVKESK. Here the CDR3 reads CASSQGGATNEKLFF. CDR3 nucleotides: TGTGCCAGCAGCCAAGGGGGAGCAACTAATGAAAAACTGTTTTTT.

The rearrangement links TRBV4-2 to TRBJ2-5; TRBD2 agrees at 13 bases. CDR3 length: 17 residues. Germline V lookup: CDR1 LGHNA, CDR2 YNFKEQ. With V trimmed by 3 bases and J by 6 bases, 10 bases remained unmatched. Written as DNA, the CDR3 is TGTGCCAGCAGCCACAATCTTGGGACTAGCGGGACCAAGACCCAGTACTTC. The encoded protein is CASSHNLGTSGTKTQYF.

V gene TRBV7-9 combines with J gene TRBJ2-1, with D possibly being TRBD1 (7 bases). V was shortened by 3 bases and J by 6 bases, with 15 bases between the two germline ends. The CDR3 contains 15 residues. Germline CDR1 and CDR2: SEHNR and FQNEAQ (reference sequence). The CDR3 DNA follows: TGTGCCAGCAGCTTTTGGAGGGGGCCCTCCAATGAGCAGTTCTTC. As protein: CASSFWRGPSNEQFF.

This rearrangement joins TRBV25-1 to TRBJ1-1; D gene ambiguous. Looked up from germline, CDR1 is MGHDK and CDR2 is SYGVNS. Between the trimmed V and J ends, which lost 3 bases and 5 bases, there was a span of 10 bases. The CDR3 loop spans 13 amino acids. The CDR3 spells CASSERRRTEAFF. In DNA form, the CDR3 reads TGTGCCAGCAGTGAGAGGAGGAGGACTGAAGCTTTCTTT.

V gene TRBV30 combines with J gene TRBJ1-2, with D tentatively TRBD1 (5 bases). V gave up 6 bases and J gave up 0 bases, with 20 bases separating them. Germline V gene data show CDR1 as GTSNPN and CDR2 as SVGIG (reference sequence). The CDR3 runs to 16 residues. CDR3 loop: CACGAPTENTNYGYTF. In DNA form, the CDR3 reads TGTGCCTGTGGGGCCCCCACCGAAAATACTAACTATGGCTACACCTTC.

The CDR3, as DNA: TGTGCCAGTGCATCGGTTGGAGCGGGAGACAATGAGCAGTTCTTC. It translates to CASASVGAGDNEQFF. The rearrangement joins TRBV19 to TRBJ2-1, with 8 bases lining up with TRBD2. Looked up from germline, CDR1 is LNHDA and CDR2 is SQIVND (reference sequence). The CDR3 totals 15 residues. After removal of 8 bases from V and 5 bases from J, the junction contained 11 bases not matched to a gene. Variable domain in full (rest from reference TRBV19 and TRBJ2-1): DGGITQSPKYLFRKEGQNVTLSCEQNLNHDAMYWYRQDPGQGLRLIYYSQIVNDFQKGDIAEGYSVSREKKESFPLTVTSAQKNPTAFYLCASASVGAGDNEQFFGPGTRLTVL.

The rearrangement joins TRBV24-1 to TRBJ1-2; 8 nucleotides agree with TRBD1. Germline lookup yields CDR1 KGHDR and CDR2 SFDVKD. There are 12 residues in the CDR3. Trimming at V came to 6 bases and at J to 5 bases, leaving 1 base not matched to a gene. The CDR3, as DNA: TGTGCCACCAGTCGACAGGGGTATGGCTACACCTTC. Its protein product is CATSRQGYGYTF.

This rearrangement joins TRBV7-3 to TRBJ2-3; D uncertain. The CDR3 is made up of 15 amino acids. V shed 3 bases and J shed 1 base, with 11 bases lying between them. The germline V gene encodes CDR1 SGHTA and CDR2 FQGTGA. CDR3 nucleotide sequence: TGTGCCAGCAGCTTTAGAGGTCTGCGCACAGATACGCAGTATTTT. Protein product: CASSFRGLRTDTQYF.